In its sample, the clone carrying this TCR beta chain was seen once. The antigen is not known. Clones were sequenced by immunoSEQ multiplex PCR, and TCRdb holds only the in-frame ones, with some missing. The sample lists 220,000 or so clones; roughly 88% were seen once. V lost 2 bases and J 5 bases, leaving 9 bases between the germline ends. This CDR3 is built from 12 residues. CDR1 and CDR2 (germline): GTSNPN, SVGIG (reference sequence). The source of the sample is a study of cytomegalovirus exposure and HLA in healthy donors. Study at large: The use of the same platform for the 90 to 150 validation repertoires and the 666 first-cohort repertoires was reported by a later analysis.

General study findings and limits: Confirmation in vitro established that a few CMV-associated chains were specific for CMV antigens. Associated with cytomegalovirus, according to the listing, were 150 to 200 TCR beta chains. Most sequenced TCRs were rare (though some public TCRs occurred in many donors).

Sequencing was performed on PBMCs. This chain connects TRBV30 to TRBJ1-1; no firm D call. This TCR was sampled from a woman aged 25 to 39 in good health and CMV-seropositive. CDR3 nucleotide sequence: TGTGCCTGGAGTTTAAAGGGAACTGAAGCTTTCTTT. It codes for CAWSLKGTEAFF.